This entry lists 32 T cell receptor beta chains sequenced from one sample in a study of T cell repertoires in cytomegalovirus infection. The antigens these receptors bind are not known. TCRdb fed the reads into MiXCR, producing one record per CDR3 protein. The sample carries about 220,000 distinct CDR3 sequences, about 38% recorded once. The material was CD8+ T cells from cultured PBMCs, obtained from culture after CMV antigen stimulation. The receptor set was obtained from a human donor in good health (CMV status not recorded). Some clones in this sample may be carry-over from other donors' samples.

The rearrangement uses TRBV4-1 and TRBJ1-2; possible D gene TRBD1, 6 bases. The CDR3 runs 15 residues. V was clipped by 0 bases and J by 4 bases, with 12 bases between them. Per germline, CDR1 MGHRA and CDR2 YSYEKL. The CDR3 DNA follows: TGCGCCAGCAGCCAAGACCGCAGGGGAACCTATGGCTACACCTTC. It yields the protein CASSQDRRGTYGYTF.

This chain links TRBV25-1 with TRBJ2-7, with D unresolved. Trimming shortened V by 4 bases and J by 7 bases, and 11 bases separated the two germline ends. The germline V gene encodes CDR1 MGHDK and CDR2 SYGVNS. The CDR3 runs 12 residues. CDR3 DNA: TGTGCCAGCAGTGTAAGCCTGGGGGAGCAGTACTTC. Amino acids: CASSVSLGEQYF.

CDR3 sequence reads: CASSLGLPNQPQHF. CDR3 nucleotides: TGTGCCAGCAGTTTAGGGCTTCCCAATCAGCCCCAGCATTTT. This rearrangement joins TRBV27 to TRBJ1-5; no firm D call. V was cut by 2 bases and J by 3 bases, with 8 bases left in between. This CDR3 contains 14 residues. Germline V gives CDR1 MNHEY, CDR2 SMNVEV (reference sequence).

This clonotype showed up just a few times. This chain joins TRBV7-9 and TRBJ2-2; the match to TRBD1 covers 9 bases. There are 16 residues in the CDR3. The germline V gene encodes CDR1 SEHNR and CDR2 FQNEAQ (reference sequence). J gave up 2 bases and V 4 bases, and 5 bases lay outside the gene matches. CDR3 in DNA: TGTGCCAGCAGCTCGCCGGGACAGGGTAACACCGGGGAGCTGTTTTTT. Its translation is CASSSPGQGNTGELFF.

In DNA, the CDR3 is TGCGCCAGCAGCTCCCGGAACGGACTAGCGAAAAATGAGCAGTTCTTC. Its translation: CASSSRNGLAKNEQFF. The chain has TRBV4-1 and TRBJ2-1; 9 bases map to TRBD2. From germline, CDR1 is MGHRA and CDR2 YSYEKL. The V segment lost 5 bases and the J segment 7 bases; nucleotides outside the gene matches: 12. This CDR3 contains 16 residues.

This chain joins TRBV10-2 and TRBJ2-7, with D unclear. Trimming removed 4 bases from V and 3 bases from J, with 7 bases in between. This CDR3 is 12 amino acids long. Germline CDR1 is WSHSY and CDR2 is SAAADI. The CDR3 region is CASSGLFYEQYF. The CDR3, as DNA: TGCGCCAGCAGTGGTCTGTTCTACGAGCAGTACTTC.

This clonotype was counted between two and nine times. The CDR3 DNA reads as TGTGCCAGCAGCTTATTGTCTTCGAAACCCGGGGAGCTGTTTTTT. This translates into CASSLLSSKPGELFF. V usage is TRBV7-8 and J usage is TRBJ2-2, with D hard to call. Trimming took off 2 bases at V and 6 bases at J, with 13 bases between the two ends. The CDR3 is 15 residues long. The V gene's germline CDR1 is SGHVS and CDR2 FQNEAQ.

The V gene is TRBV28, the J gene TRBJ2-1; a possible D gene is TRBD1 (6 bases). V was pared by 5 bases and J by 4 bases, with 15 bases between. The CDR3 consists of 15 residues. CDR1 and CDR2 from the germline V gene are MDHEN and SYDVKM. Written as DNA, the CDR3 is TGTGCCAGCAGTCACCGGGACAAGCGGTACAATGAGCAGTTCTTC. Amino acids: CASSHRDKRYNEQFF. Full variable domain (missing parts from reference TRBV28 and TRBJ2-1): DVKVTQSSRYLVKRTGEKVFLECVQDMDHENMFWYRQDPGLGLRLIYFSYDVKMKEKGDIPEGYSVSREKKERFSLILESASTNQTSMYLCASSHRDKRYNEQFFGPGTRLTVL.

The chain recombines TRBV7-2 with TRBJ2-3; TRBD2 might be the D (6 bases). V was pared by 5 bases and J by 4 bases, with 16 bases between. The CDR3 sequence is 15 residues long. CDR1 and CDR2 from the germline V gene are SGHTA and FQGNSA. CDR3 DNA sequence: TGTGCCAGCAGCCCGGGGGAGGAGTACGCAGATACGCAGTATTTT. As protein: CASSPGEEYADTQYF.

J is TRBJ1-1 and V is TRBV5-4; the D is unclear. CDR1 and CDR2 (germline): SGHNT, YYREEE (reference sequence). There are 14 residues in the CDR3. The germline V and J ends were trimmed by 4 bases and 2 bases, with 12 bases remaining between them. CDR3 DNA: TGTGCCAGCAGCATGGATCCCACTAACACTGAAGCTTTCTTT. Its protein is CASSMDPTNTEAFF.

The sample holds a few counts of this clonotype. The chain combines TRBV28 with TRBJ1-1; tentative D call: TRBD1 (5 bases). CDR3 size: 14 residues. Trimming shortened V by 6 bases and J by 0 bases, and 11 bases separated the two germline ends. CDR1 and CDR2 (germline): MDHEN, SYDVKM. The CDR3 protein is CASREQGMNTEAFF. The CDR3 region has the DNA TGTGCCAGCAGGGAGCAGGGTATGAACACTGAAGCTTTCTTT.

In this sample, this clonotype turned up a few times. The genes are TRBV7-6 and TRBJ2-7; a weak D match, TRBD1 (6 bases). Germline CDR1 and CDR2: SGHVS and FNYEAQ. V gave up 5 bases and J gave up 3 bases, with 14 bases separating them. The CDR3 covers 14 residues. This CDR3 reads CASSHVPRGYEQYF. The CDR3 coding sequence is TGTGCCAGCAGCCATGTCCCCAGGGGCTACGAGCAGTACTTC.

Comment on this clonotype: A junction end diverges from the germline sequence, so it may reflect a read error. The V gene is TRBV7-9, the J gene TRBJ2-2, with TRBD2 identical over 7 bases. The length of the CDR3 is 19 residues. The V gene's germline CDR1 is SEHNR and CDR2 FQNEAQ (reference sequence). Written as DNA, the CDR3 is TGTGCCAGCGGCTTGGAGGAAGATGGGGCGGGGGCGAACACCGGGGAGCTGTTTTTT. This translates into CASGLEEDGAGANTGELFF.

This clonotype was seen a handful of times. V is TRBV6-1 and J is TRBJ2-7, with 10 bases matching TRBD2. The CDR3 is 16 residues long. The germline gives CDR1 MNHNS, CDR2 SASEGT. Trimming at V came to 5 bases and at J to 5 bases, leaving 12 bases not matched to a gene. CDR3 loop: CASSSFPGLAMNEQYF. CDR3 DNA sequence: TGTGCCAGCAGTTCTTTTCCGGGACTAGCGATGAACGAGCAGTACTTC.

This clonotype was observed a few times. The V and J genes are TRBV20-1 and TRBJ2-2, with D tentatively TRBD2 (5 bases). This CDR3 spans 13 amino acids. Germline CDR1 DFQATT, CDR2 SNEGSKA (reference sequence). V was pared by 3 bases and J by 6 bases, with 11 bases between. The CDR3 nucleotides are TGCAGTGCTAGGAGGCCGGGATCCGGGGAGCTGTTTTTT. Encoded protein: CSARRPGSGELFF.

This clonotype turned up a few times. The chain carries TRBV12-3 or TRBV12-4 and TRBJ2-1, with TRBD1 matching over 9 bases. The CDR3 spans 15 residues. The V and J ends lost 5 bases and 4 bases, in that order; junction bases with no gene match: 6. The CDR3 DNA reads TGTGCCAGCAGTCCACCGGGACAGGGATACAATGAGCAGTTCTTC. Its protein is CASSPPGQGYNEQFF.

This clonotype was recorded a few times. Here the CDR3 DNA reads TGTGCCAGCAGCCGATCGACAGGGGGGAACACTGAAGCTTTCTTT. Its translation: CASSRSTGGNTEAFF. V and J are TRBV7-2 and TRBJ1-1, with TRBD1 identical over 9 bases. The CDR3 totals 15 residues. The trim removed 5 bases at V and 1 base at J, leaving 5 bases unmatched. The germline CDR1 and CDR2 sequences are SGHTA and FQGNSA.

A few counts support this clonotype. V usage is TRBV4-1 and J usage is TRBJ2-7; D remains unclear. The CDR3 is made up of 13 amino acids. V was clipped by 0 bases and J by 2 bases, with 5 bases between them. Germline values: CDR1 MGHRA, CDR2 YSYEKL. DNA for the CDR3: TGCGCCAGCAGCCAAGACAGTCCCTACGAGCAGTACTTC. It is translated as CASSQDSPYEQYF.

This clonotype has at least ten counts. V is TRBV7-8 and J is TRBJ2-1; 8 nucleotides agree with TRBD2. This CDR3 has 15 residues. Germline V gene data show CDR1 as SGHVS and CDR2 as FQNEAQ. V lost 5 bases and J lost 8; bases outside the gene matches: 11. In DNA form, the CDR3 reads TGTGCCAGCAGCCACCCTCAAGCGGGAGTTTATGAGCAGTTCTTC. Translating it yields CASSHPQAGVYEQFF.

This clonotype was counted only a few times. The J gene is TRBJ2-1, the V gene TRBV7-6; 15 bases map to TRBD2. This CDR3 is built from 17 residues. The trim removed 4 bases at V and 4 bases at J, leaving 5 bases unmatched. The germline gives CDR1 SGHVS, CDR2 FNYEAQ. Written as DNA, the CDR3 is TGTGCCAGCAGCTCGGGACTAGCGGGAGGAGGGTACAATGAGCAGTTCTTC. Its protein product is CASSSGLAGGGYNEQFF.

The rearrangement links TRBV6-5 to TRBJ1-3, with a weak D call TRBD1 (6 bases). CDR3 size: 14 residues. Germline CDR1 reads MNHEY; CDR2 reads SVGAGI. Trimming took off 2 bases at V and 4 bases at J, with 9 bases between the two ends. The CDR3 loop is CASSYGTQGNTIYF. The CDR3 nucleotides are TGTGCCAGCAGTTACGGGACACAAGGAAACACCATATATTTT.

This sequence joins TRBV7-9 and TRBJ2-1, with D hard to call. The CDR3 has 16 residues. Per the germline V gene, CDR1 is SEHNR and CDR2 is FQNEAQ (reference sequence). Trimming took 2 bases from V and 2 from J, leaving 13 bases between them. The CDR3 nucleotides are TGTGCCAGCAGCTTAACAGACCTGAGCCCCTACAATGAGCAGTTCTTC. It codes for CASSLTDLSPYNEQFF.

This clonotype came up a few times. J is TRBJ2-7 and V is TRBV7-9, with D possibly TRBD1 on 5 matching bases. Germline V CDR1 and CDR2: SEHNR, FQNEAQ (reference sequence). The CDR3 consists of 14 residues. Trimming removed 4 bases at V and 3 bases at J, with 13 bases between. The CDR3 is CASSSPTAFYEQYF. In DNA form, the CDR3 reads TGTGCCAGCAGCTCCCCGACAGCCTTCTACGAGCAGTACTTC. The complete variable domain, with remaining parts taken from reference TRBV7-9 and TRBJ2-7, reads DTGVSQNPRHKITKRGQNVTFRCDPISEHNRLYWYRQTLGQGPEFLTYFQNEAQLEKSRLLSDRFSAERPKGSFSTLEIQRTEQGDSAMYLCASSSPTAFYEQYFGPGTRLTVT.

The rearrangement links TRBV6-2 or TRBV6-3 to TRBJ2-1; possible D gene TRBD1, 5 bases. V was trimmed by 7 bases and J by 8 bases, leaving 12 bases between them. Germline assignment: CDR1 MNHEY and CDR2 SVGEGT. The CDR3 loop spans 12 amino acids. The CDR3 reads CASTPQGDEQFF. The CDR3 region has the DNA TGTGCCAGCACTCCCCAAGGGGATGAGCAGTTCTTC.

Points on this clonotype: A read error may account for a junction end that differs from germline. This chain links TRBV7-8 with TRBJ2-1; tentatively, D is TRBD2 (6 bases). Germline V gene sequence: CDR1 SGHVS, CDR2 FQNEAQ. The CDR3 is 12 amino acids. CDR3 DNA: TGTGCCAGCAGCTTAGTTGACGCTAGCGCCGACTTC. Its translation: CASSLVDASADF.

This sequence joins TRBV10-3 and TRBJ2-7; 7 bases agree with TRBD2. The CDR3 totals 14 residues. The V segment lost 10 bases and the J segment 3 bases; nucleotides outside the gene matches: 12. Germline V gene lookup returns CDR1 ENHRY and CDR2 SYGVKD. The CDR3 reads CATRAAGDHYEQYF. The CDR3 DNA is TGTGCCACAAGGGCGGCGGGGGACCACTACGAGCAGTACTTC.

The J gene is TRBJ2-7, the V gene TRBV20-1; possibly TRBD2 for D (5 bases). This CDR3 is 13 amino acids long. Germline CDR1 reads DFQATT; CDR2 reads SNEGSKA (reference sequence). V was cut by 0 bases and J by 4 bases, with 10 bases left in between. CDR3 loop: CSARDLDWYEQYF. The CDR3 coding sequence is TGCAGTGCTAGAGATCTGGACTGGTACGAGCAGTACTTC.

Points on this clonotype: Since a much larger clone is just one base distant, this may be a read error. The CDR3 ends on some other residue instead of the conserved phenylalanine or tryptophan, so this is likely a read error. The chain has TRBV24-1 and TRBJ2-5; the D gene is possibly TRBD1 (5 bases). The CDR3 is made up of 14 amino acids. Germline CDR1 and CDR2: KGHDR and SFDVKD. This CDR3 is CAASDVTVEETQYV. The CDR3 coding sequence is TGTGCCGCCAGTGATGTGACAGTTGAAGAGACCCAGTACGTC.

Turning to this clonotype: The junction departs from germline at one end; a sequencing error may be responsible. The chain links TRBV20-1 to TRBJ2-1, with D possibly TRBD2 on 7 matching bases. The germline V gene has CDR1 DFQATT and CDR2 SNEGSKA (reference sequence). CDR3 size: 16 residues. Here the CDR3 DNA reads TGCAGTGCTAGAGAGATGGGCGGGGGCTCCTACAATGAGCAGTGCTTC. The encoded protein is CSAREMGGGSYNEQCF.

The CDR3 spells CSVETATKQFF. CDR3 DNA sequence: TGCAGCGTTGAGACGGCCACTAAGCAGTTCTTC. This rearrangement joins TRBV29-1 to TRBJ2-1, with D unclear. CDR1 SQVTM and CDR2 ANQGSEA come from the germline V gene. CDR3 length: 11 amino acids. Trimming took 3 bases from V and 11 from J, leaving 11 bases between them.

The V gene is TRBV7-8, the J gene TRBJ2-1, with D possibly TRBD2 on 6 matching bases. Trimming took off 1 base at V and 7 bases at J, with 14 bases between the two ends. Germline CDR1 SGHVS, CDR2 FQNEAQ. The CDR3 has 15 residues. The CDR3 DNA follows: TGTGCCAGCAGCTTAGTTGCGTCAGGGAGGAATGAGCAGTTCTTC. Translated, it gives CASSLVASGRNEQFF.

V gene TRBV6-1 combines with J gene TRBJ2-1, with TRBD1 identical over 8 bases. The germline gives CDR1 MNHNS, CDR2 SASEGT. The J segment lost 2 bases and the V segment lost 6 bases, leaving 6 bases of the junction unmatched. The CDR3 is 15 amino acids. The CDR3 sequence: CASSVTGDPYNEQFF. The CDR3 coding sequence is TGTGCCAGCAGCGTGACAGGGGACCCCTACAATGAGCAGTTCTTC.